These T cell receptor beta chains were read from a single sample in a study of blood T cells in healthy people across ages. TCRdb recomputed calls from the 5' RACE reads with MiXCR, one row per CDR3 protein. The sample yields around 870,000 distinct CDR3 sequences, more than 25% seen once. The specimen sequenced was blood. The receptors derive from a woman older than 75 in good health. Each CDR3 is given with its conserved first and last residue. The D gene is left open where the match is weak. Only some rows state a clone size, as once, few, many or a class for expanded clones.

CDR3 protein: CASSLVKMSTEAFF; CDR3 DNA: TGTGCCAGCAGCTTAGTTAAGATGAGCACTGAAGCTTTCTTT; clone size: -; CDR3 length: 14; D gene: -; V gene: TRBV5-6; J gene: TRBJ1-1
CDR3 protein: CATRREGEAFF; CDR3 DNA: TGTGCCACAAGACGGGAAGGTGAAGCTTTCTTT; clone size: few; CDR3 length: 11; D gene: -; V gene: TRBV25-1; J gene: TRBJ1-1
CDR3 protein: CASSVGLGAGNKNIQYF; CDR3 DNA: TGTGCCAGCAGCGTAGGTCTTGGGGCAGGGAACAAAAACATTCAGTACTTC; clone size: many; CDR3 length: 17; D gene: -; V gene: TRBV9; J gene: TRBJ2-4
CDR3 protein: CATSTMGPLRGTEAFF; CDR3 DNA: TGTGCCACGTCAACGATGGGACCTCTAAGGGGGACTGAAGCTTTCTTT; clone size: once; CDR3 length: 16; D gene: -; V gene: TRBV28; J gene: TRBJ1-1
CDR3 protein: CASSLTSPSTDTQYF; CDR3 DNA: TGTGCCAGCAGCCTGACTAGTCCTAGCACAGATACGCAGTATTTT; clone size: few; CDR3 length: 15; D gene: -; V gene: TRBV27; J gene: TRBJ2-3
CDR3 protein: CASSEARLRSPGNEQYF; CDR3 DNA: TGTGCCAGCAGTGAAGCGCGCCTCCGGAGCCCGGGCAATGAGCAGTACTTC; clone size: -; CDR3 length: 17; D gene: -; V gene: TRBV2; J gene: TRBJ2-7
CDR3 protein: CASSLLTGYTGELFF; CDR3 DNA: TGTGCCAGCAGCCTACTGACAGGATACACCGGGGAGCTGTTTTTT; clone size: -; CDR3 length: 15; D gene: -; V gene: TRBV7-9; J gene: TRBJ2-2
CDR3 protein: CSARAAGLNTEAFF; CDR3 DNA: TGCAGTGCTAGAGCCGCAGGCCTGAACACTGAAGCTTTCTTT; clone size: -; CDR3 length: 14; D gene: -; V gene: TRBV20-1; J gene: TRBJ1-1
CDR3 protein: CASSLAELSYEQYF; CDR3 DNA: TGCGCCAGCAGCTTGGCGGAATTGTCCTACGAGCAGTACTTC; clone size: many; CDR3 length: 14; D gene: -; V gene: TRBV5-1; J gene: TRBJ2-7
CDR3 protein: CASSLSGRSTEAFF; CDR3 DNA: TGTGCCAGCAGCTTAAGCGGGAGAAGCACTGAAGCTTTCTTT; clone size: many; CDR3 length: 14; D gene: -; V gene: TRBV7-2; J gene: TRBJ1-1
CDR3 protein: CATSDGRVGNSNQPQHF; CDR3 DNA: TGTGCCACCAGTGATGGTCGCGTGGGAAATAGCAATCAGCCCCAGCATTTT; clone size: few; CDR3 length: 17; D gene: -; V gene: TRBV24-1; J gene: TRBJ1-5
CDR3 protein: CASSESRQVYEQYF; CDR3 DNA: TGTGCCAGCAGTGAATCCCGGCAAGTCTACGAGCAGTACTTC; clone size: few; CDR3 length: 14; D gene: -; V gene: TRBV2; J gene: TRBJ2-7
CDR3 protein: CASTPPVGTADSPLHF; CDR3 DNA: TGTGCCAGCACCCCCCCGGTAGGGACGGCGGATTCACCCCTCCACTTT; clone size: many; CDR3 length: 16; D gene: -; V gene: TRBV6-1; J gene: TRBJ1-6
CDR3 protein: CASSLLAGGAQETQYF; CDR3 DNA: TGTGCCAGCAGCTTACTAGCGGGAGGGGCACAAGAGACCCAGTACTTC; clone size: -; CDR3 length: 16; D gene: TRBD2; V gene: TRBV11-2; J gene: TRBJ2-5
CDR3 protein: CASRAGAGSTDTQYF; CDR3 DNA: TGTGCCAGCAGGGCCGGGGCGGGTAGCACAGATACGCAGTATTTT; clone size: -; CDR3 length: 15; D gene: -; V gene: TRBV9; J gene: TRBJ2-3
CDR3 protein: CASSEARTSSYEQYF; CDR3 DNA: TGTGCCAGCAGTGAAGCACGGACAAGCTCCTACGAGCAGTACTTC; clone size: many; CDR3 length: 15; D gene: -; V gene: TRBV6-1; J gene: TRBJ2-7
CDR3 protein: CASSREEGKFHEQFF; CDR3 DNA: TGTGCCAGCAGTCGAGAAGAGGGTAAATTCCATGAGCAGTTCTTC; clone size: few; CDR3 length: 15; D gene: -; V gene: TRBV27; J gene: TRBJ2-1
CDR3 protein: CSAQWATSGQMQYF; CDR3 DNA: TGCAGTGCCCAGTGGGCTACTAGCGGGCAAATGCAGTACTTC; clone size: many; CDR3 length: 14; D gene: TRBD2; V gene: TRBV20-1; J gene: TRBJ2-7